The clone carrying this T cell receptor beta chain has a handful of counts. This sample is drawn from a study of control samples from healthy donors and cancer patients. Measured with immunoSEQ multiplex PCR; TCRdb has only the in-frame clones, and not every one. The sample consists of some 74,000 clones, 83% of them appearing once. The CDR3 runs 15 residues. Germline loops: CDR1 SGHTA, CDR2 FQGNSA. V was pared by 5 bases and J by 0 bases, with 4 bases of the junction left unmatched. This clonotype originated in a man aged 55 to 70 in good health. Sequenced material: blood. The chain combines TRBV7-2 with TRBJ1-3, with 7 positions matching TRBD1. The CDR3 spells CASSQTGTSGNTIYF. CDR3 nucleotides: TGTGCCAGCAGCCAGACAGGGACCTCTGGAAACACCATATATTTT.